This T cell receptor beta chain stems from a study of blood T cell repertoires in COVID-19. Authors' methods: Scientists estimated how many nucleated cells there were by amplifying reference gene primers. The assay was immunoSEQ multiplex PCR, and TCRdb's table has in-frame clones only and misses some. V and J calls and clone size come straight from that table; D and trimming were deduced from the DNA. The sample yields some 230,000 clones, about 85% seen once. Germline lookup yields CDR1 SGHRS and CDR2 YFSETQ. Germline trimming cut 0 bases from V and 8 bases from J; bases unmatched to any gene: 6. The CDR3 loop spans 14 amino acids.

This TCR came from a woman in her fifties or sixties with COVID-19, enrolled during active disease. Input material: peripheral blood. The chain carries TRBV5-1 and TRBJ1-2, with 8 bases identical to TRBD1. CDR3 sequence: CASSLAIGQGGYTF. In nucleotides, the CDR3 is TGCGCCAGCAGCTTGGCTATAGGACAGGGAGGCTACACCTTC.